This T cell receptor (beta chain) originates from a study of immune cell composition in non-small cell lung cancer. Normal lung was taken at the farthest possible site, at least 3 cm from tumour. Generated by immunoSEQ multiplex PCR, the TCRdb table keeps only in-frame clones and is missing some. The sample contains about 8,700 clones, about two thirds of which appear only once. V shed 3 bases, J shed 2 bases, and the junction held 3 bases outside the gene matches. The CDR3 sequence is 14 residues long. Germline V gene data show CDR1 as LNHDA and CDR2 as SQIVND (reference sequence). The TCR sequence derives from a human donor with non-small cell lung cancer. The chain couples TRBV19 to TRBJ2-7; 8 nucleotides line up with TRBD1. Sequencing input: non-adjacent lung tissue. The CDR3 DNA follows: TGTGCCAGTAGTATCGACAGGGGTGCCTACGAGCAGTACTTC. It translates to CASSIDRGAYEQYF.